This T cell receptor beta chain was captured by sequencing in a study of blood T cell repertoires in COVID-19. Study in general: Acute and convalescent COVID-19 specimens originated in the United States, Italy and Spain.

V shed 1 base and J shed 4 bases, with 12 bases lying between them. CDR3 length equals 14 residues. The data were produced by immunoSEQ multiplex PCR, yet TCRdb's version contains in-frame clones alone and is incomplete. The table has approximately 300,000 clones, over 75% seen once. Cohort placement rested on clinical history that participants reported themselves. The sample comprised PBMCs or T cells enriched from blood (not recorded which). The sequence derives from a woman aged 25 to 39 who had recovered from COVID-19. The chain is built from TRBV5-3 and TRBJ2-7, with a tentative D call TRBD2 (5 bases). TRBV5-3 is an ORF, with its function uncertain. CDR3 region: CARSLRVREYEQYF. The CDR3 DNA is TGTGCCAGAAGCTTGAGGGTTAGGGAGTACGAGCAGTACTTC.